This TCR beta chain comes out of a study of T cells in Graves' hyperthyroidism and ophthalmopathy (dated by TCRdb to about 2019). Describing the broader study: Peripheral blood was collected at initial diagnosis, before any treatment. In about 6 Graves' hyperthyroidism patients, the study also compared T-cell repertoires from thyroid tissue with T-cell repertoires from blood. An independent validation cohort of around 19 hyperthyroidism patients and about 15 patients who later progressed to ophthalmopathy tested prospective prediction of ophthalmopathy. To identify distinguishing TCR V-J signatures, a discovery cohort of 90 to 100 patients was used, comprising under 45 with Graves' ophthalmopathy and around 60 with stable Graves' hyperthyroidism. The approximately 100 discovery patients were divided at random into training and test sets in a 7:3 ratio. After blood sampling, hyperthyroidism patients were treated with methimazole at a starting dose of 30 mg daily, and ophthalmopathy patients were treated with high-dose intravenous methylprednisolone. The paper reports TCR Vbeta CDR3 sequencing of roughly 140 peripheral blood samples: 43 ophthalmopathy, about 75 hyperthyroidism and 17 progressor patients.

This clonotype came up a few times. The antigen it binds to is not known. Base qualities are not provided; no much larger clone lies one nucleotide away. The TCR beta CDR3 regions were amplified from RNA transcripts. The TCR CDR3 was subjected to a first round of RT-PCR using the HTBI primer set and the Qiagen OneStep RT-PCR kit. The libraries were constructed in a second round of multiplex PCR and then size-selected and purified. The libraries were sequenced on an Illumina HiSeq2000 using paired-end 100 bp reads. The paper's processing steps were these. SOAPnuke was used to process the raw data, with reads discarded if the reads contained adapters or uncalled bases, had a mean Phred below 15, or lacked an exact constant-primer or identifier match. High-quality paired reads were merged with COPE v1.2.5, and unique nucleotide sequences were defined as clonotypes. Clonotypes were aligned to IMGT TRBV, TRBD and TRBJ reference segments using MiTCR v1.1. Analysis was restricted to V-J combinations with a frequency above 0.0001, which covered roughly 99% of repertoires. A TCS score was defined as the ratio between F50 (clonal expansion) and ExV (chaos), using BLOSUM62-based TCRdist between CDR3 peptides within each V-J. Welch's t-statistics and random forest reduced around 510 V-J features to 10 to 15, which were used in a naive Bayes classifier (R e1071). TCRdb passed the public sequencing reads through fastp at Q25 and MiXCR, retaining productive beta sequences. Rows matching on CDR3 protein sequence are summarized as one entry with the most common DNA and genes. The V and J calls follow TCRdb's processing rather than the paper's. This sample is represented by a few hundred thousand distinct CDR3 sequences; around 13% of them were singletons. More than 4.5% of the sample comes from the top ten.

The paper as a whole reports these results and caveats: In validation, the model predicted progression to ophthalmopathy a median of around six months before onset, with approximately 70% sensitivity and 72.22% specificity. In cross-validation, a model built on a 13 V-J signature told ophthalmopathy apart from stable hyperthyroidism with just under 90% sensitivity and about 81% specificity, and in testing the same model reached 80%/75%. Most expanded thyroid clonotypes (frequency above 0.001) were also found in blood, which suggests that blood repertoires may mirror thyroid immune responses. Sample size was not statistically predetermined, and blinding of investigators to group allocation was not performed.

Graves' hyperthyroidism was defined as stable when no progression to ophthalmopathy occurred over 18 months of follow-up. The hyperthyroidism patients were between 18 and 65 years old and newly diagnosed, with a disease duration of less than 2 months. Patients with uncontrolled infections, other autoimmune diseases, pregnancy or lactation were excluded. Diagnoses were established on the basis of clinical symptoms, serum thyroxine and TRAb, thyroid ultrasound, and orbital computed tomography. PBMCs were separated from roughly 9.6 ml of fresh peripheral blood using Ficoll-Paque density gradient centrifugation. Trizol reagent was used to extract total RNA, and RNA quality was then checked on an Agilent 2100 Bioanalyzer. V and J are truncated by 0 bases and 3 bases respectively, leaving an intervening sequence of 13 bases. From the cysteine through the phenylalanine, the CDR3 covers 16 amino acids. Of the read, only the CDR3 DNA is kept; its 48 bases are in frame from base 1. From a lookup of the germline V gene, CDR1 and CDR2 are LGHNA and YSLEER.

The TCR was taken from a woman aged 18 to 35 with Graves' hyperthyroidism. This chain joins TRBV4-3 to TRBJ2-3, with TRBD2 perhaps the D gene, on 6 matching bases. The source material was blood. Here the CDR3 is given as CASSQDGRELTDTQYF. DNA sequence: TGCGCCAGCAGCCAAGATGGACGGGAGCTGACAGATACGCAGTATTTT.